The rows below give T cell receptor beta chains drawn from one sample of a study of Graves' ophthalmopathy and Graves' hyperthyroidism. In TCRdb, the multiplex PCR reads were re-called with MiXCR into one record per CDR3 protein. The sample consists of about 620,000 distinct CDR3 sequences, 20% to 25% of them appearing once. The sequencing sample was made of peripheral blood. The source of these receptors is a woman between 18 and 30 years old with stable Graves' hyperthyroidism. Some clones in this sample may be carry-over from other donors' samples. Each CDR3 is given with its conserved first and last residue. Each record gives: D gene, J gene, clone size, V gene, CDR3 protein, CDR3 DNA. A D gene is named only where the DNA matches it firmly. Not all rows give a size; the values are once, few, many and, for expanded clones, a class.

TRBD1 TRBJ2-7 . TRBV2 CASSKGQGLWEQYF TGTGCCAGCAGTAAGGGACAGGGTTTATGGGAGCAGTACTTC
. TRBJ1-2 . TRBV2 CASSEARQDHYGYTF TGTGCCAGCAGTGAAGCTCGGCAGGATCACTATGGCTACACCTTC
. TRBJ1-1 many TRBV5-4 CASSNPLGNTEAFF TGTGCCAGCAGCAACCCCTTGGGGAACACTGAAGCTTTCTTT
. TRBJ2-7 many TRBV25-1 CASSDLGDFSYEQYF TGTGCCAGCAGTGACCTTGGGGATTTCTCCTACGAGCAGTACTTC
. TRBJ2-5 many TRBV12-3/TRBV12-4 CASSLRTEGTQYF TGTGCCAGCAGTCTCCGGACGGAAGGGACCCAGTACTTC
. TRBJ1-5 many TRBV7-8 CASSLEDRNQPQHF TGTGCCAGCAGCTTAGAAGATCGAAATCAGCCCCAGCATTTT
TRBD1 TRBJ1-1 many TRBV24-1 CATRGTGMNTEAFF TGTGCCACCAGAGGGACAGGGATGAACACTGAAGCTTTCTTT
. TRBJ2-5 . TRBV11-2 CASSLDRVGVETQYF TGTGCCAGCAGCTTAGATCGGGTGGGAGTAGAGACCCAGTACTTC
TRBD1 TRBJ1-2 many TRBV9 CASSPGVGTGDYGYTF TGTGCCAGCAGCCCCGGAGTCGGGACAGGGGACTATGGCTACACCTTC
. TRBJ1-1 many TRBV6-1 CACSEEAQNTEAFF TGTGCCTGCAGTGAAGAGGCACAGAACACTGAAGCTTTCTTT
. TRBJ1-2 . TRBV20-1 CSASSSYETYTF TGCAGTGCTAGCTCAAGTTACGAAACCTACACCTTC
. TRBJ2-7 few TRBV20-1 CSAREVGYEQYF TGCAGTGCTAGAGAAGTGGGCTACGAGCAGTACTTC
TRBD1 TRBJ2-2 many TRBV10-3 CAIAPGTGFGGELFF TGTGCCATCGCGCCCGGGACAGGGTTCGGCGGGGAGCTGTTTTTT
. TRBJ1-1 few TRBV12-3/TRBV12-4 CASSGGGNTQNTEAFF TGTGCCAGCAGTGGGGGAGGTAACACCCAAAACACTGAAGCTTTCTTT
. TRBJ1-2 many TRBV30 CAWRSGPGYTF TGTGCCTGGAGGTCAGGACCTGGCTACACCTTC
TRBD1 TRBJ1-1 many TRBV6-2/TRBV6-3 CASSSAGQGYTEAFF TGTGCCAGCAGCTCAGCGGGACAGGGCTACACTGAAGCTTTCTTT
TRBD1 TRBJ2-4 many TRBV11-3 CASSLGQGNIQYF TGTGCCAGCAGCTTGGGACAGGGAAACATTCAGTACTTC
. TRBJ2-5 . TRBV7-2 CASSLRYQEAQYF TGTGCCAGCAGCTTAAGGTACCAAGAGGCCCAGTACTTC
TRBD1 TRBJ1-6 . TRBV7-8 CASSLVDRGESPLHF TGTGCCAGCAGCTTAGTGGACAGGGGAGAGTCACCCCTCCACTTT
. TRBJ1-5 . TRBV12-3/TRBV12-4 CASRSESRPQHF TGTGCCAGCAGGTCTGAGAGTAGGCCCCAGCATTTT
. TRBJ1-1 . TRBV12-3/TRBV12-4 CASSLAVGGIRAFF TGTGCCAGCAGTTTGGCCGTAGGTGGGATTAGAGCTTTCTTT
TRBD1 TRBJ1-6 many TRBV25-1 CASRRQGPISSPLHF TGTGCCAGCAGGAGACAGGGGCCAATTAGTTCACCCCTCCACTTT